Listed here is a single T cell receptor (beta chain). The method was immunoSEQ multiplex PCR; TCRdb's version includes in-frame clones alone and lacks a portion of them. The top ten hold around 4.1% of the sample, which has some 300,000 clones, about 82% seen once. This entry is derived from a study of blood T cell repertoires in COVID-19. The sequencing input was peripheral blood. The TCR was taken from a woman between 45 and 60 years old with active or convalescent COVID-19.

Written as DNA, the CDR3 is TGTGCCAGCAGTTTAAACCACCGGACTGAAGCTTTCTTT. Amino acids: CASSLNHRTEAFF. The chain links TRBV27 to TRBJ1-1, with D hard to call. Trimming removed 2 bases at V and 5 bases at J, with 9 bases between. In germline, CDR1 is MNHEY, CDR2 SMNVEV (reference sequence). The CDR3 totals 13 residues.